Below are 15 T cell receptor beta chains sequenced from a single sample in a study of blood T cell repertoires in COVID-19. Measured with immunoSEQ multiplex PCR; TCRdb has only the in-frame clones, and not every one. This table holds over 130,000 clones, around 90% found once. The sample taken for sequencing was peripheral blood. The receptor set was obtained from a man aged 60 to 75 with active or convalescent COVID-19.

The chain carries TRBV3-1 (or the pseudogene TRBV3-2) and TRBJ1-1, with D hard to call. This CDR3 contains 13 residues. V was trimmed by 4 bases and J by 5 bases, leaving 11 bases between them. CDR1 is LGHDT and CDR2 is YNNKEL in the germline V gene (reference sequence). The CDR3 coding sequence is TGTGCCAGCAGCCGGACCCCGGGAACTGAAGCTTTCTTT. It translates to CASSRTPGTEAFF.

This sequence joins TRBV3-1 (or the pseudogene TRBV3-2) and TRBJ2-7, with TRBD1 matching over 8 bases. CDR3 length: 16 residues. The germline CDR1 and CDR2 sequences are LGHDT and YNNKEL (reference sequence). With V trimmed by 4 bases and J by 7 bases, 15 bases remained unmatched. The CDR3, as DNA: TGTGCCAGCAGCCCTAGTGACAGGGGACGTACAAAGGAGCAGTACTTC. Amino acid sequence: CASSPSDRGRTKEQYF.

The chain carries TRBV19 and TRBJ2-2; the D gene is possibly TRBD1 (5 bases). The CDR3 length is 16 residues. Germline CDR1 LNHDA, CDR2 SQIVND (reference sequence). V was pared by 7 bases and J by 1 base, with 16 bases between. The DNA for the CDR3 is TGTGCCAGTATTAACTCCAGGGTCTTGAACACCGGGGAGCTGTTTTTT. Its protein is CASINSRVLNTGELFF.

This clone occurred a few times. This chain links TRBV28 with TRBJ1-6; TRBD1 matches at 9 bases. Germline assignment: CDR1 MDHEN and CDR2 SYDVKM. This CDR3 region has 14 residues. V shed 6 bases, J shed 7 bases, and the junction held 4 bases outside the gene matches. The CDR3 DNA sequence: TGTGCCAGCAGCCCAGGGACAGGGAATTCACCCCTCCACTTT. Protein: CASSPGTGNSPLHF. Supplemented by reference TRBV28 and TRBJ1-6, the full variable domain reads DVKVTQSSRYLVKRTGEKVFLECVQDMDHENMFWYRQDPGLGLRLIYFSYDVKMKEKGDIPEGYSVSREKKERFSLILESASTNQTSMYLCASSPGTGNSPLHFGNGTRLTVT.

The chain carries TRBV7-9 and TRBJ1-1, with TRBD1 matching over 10 bases. With 5 bases clipped from V and 2 bases from J, the junction kept 5 bases outside the gene matches. The CDR3 runs to 15 residues. Germline loops: CDR1 SEHNR, CDR2 FQNEAQ (reference sequence). The CDR3 reads CASSPRTGGNTEAFF. CDR3 nucleotide sequence: TGTGCCAGCAGCCCCAGGACAGGGGGAAACACTGAAGCTTTCTTT.

The chain employs TRBV6-5 and TRBJ1-1, with 7 bases matching TRBD1. The germline CDR1 and CDR2 sequences are MNHEY and SVGAGI. This CDR3 is 13 amino acids long. The V segment lost 8 bases and the J segment 0 bases; nucleotides outside the gene matches: 3. Here the CDR3 DNA reads TGTGCCAGCTTACAGGGGTTGAACACTGAAGCTTTCTTT. Encoded protein: CASLQGLNTEAFF.

The chain recombines TRBV4-2 with TRBJ2-3; D ambiguous. The CDR3 has 16 residues. Between the trimmed V and J ends, which lost 0 bases and 1 base, there was a span of 11 bases. Germline V gene lookup returns CDR1 LGHNA and CDR2 YNFKEQ. In nucleotides, the CDR3 is TGTGCCAGCAGCCAAGATAGTAGAAGCGGCACAGATACGCAGTATTTT. The encoded protein is CASSQDSRSGTDTQYF.

In this sample, this clone turned up a few times. The V gene is TRBV6-5, the J gene TRBJ2-2, with D perhaps matching TRBD2 (6 bases). The germline V gene encodes CDR1 MNHEY and CDR2 SVGAGI. V lost 10 bases and J lost 6, with 15 bases in between. The CDR3 totals 13 residues. The CDR3 here is CATAGFPPGELFF. The CDR3 DNA reads as TGTGCCACCGCGGGGTTTCCCCCCGGGGAGCTGTTTTTT.

The rearrangement links TRBV4-3 to TRBJ2-1, with 10 bases that match TRBD2. CDR3 length: 15 amino acids. Germline V CDR1 and CDR2: LGHNA, YSLEER. The V gene end was trimmed by 1 base and the J gene end by 4 bases; junction bases not matched to a gene: 1. The DNA for the CDR3 is TGCGCCAGCAGCCAAGGGACTAGCGGTTACAATGAGCAGTTCTTC. Residues: CASSQGTSGYNEQFF.

The CDR3 spells CASSPGTGDNYNEQFF. DNA for the CDR3: TGTGCCAGCAGCCCCGGGACAGGGGACAACTACAATGAGCAGTTCTTC. V gene TRBV5-4 combines with J gene TRBJ2-1; TRBD1 aligns across 10 bases. CDR1 and CDR2 from the germline V gene are SGHNT and YYREEE (reference sequence). The CDR3 contains 16 residues. The ends lost 4 bases at V and 3 bases at J; junction bases unmatched: 7.

This chain joins TRBV6-5 and TRBJ2-2; TRBD2 might be the D (6 bases). The V end was cut by 6 bases, the J end by 2 bases, with 13 bases between. The CDR3 totals 15 residues. In germline, CDR1 is MNHEY, CDR2 SVGAGI. The chain's CDR3 is CASRPTSTNTGELFF. The CDR3 DNA sequence: TGTGCCAGCAGACCTACTAGCACCAACACCGGGGAGCTGTTTTTT.

The CDR3 DNA is TGTGCCAGCAGCCCCCATAGGGGCCAAGAGACCCAGTACTTC. This encodes CASSPHRGQETQYF. V gene TRBV11-2 combines with J gene TRBJ2-5; D perhaps matches TRBD1 (5 bases). V was pared by 5 bases and J by 1 base, with 11 bases between. The CDR3 is 14 amino acids. Germline CDR1 and CDR2: SGHAT and FQNNGV.

The chain carries TRBV5-1 and TRBJ1-2, with D possibly matching TRBD1 (5 bases). Trimming stripped 2 bases from V and 0 bases from J, with 8 bases between. Germline V CDR1 and CDR2: SGHRS, YFSETQ. This CDR3 is 14 amino acids long. The CDR3 reads CASSLTGANYGYTF. CDR3 DNA: TGCGCCAGCAGCTTAACAGGTGCTAACTATGGCTACACCTTC.

This rearrangement joins TRBV30 to TRBJ1-4; 9 bases map to TRBD1. The ends lost 0 bases at V and 3 bases at J; junction bases unmatched: 5. The CDR3 covers 16 residues. Germline V lookup: CDR1 GTSNPN, CDR2 SVGIG (reference sequence). CDR3 coding DNA: TGTGCCTGGAGTGTACAGGGGGCTTATCCTAATGAAAAACTGTTTTTT. This encodes CAWSVQGAYPNEKLFF.

The rearrangement uses TRBV2 and TRBJ1-6; D not certain. V was cut by 1 base and J by 5 bases, with 9 bases left in between. The CDR3 is 15 amino acids. The germline V gene has CDR1 SNHLY and CDR2 FYNNEI. As DNA, the CDR3 is TGTGCCAGCAGTGAAGGCAGGATAAATAATTCACCCCTCCACTTT. Its translation is CASSEGRINNSPLHF. Filled out from reference TRBV2 and TRBJ1-6, the complete variable domain reads EPEVTQTPSHQVTQMGQEVILRCVPISNHLYFYWYRQILGQKVEFLVSFYNNEISEKSEIFDDQFSVERPDGSNFTLKIRSTKLEDSAMYFCASSEGRINNSPLHFGNGTRLTVT.